This T cell receptor beta chain was recorded in a study of blood T cell repertoires in COVID-19 (dated by TCRdb to 2019 to 2021). With respect to the entire study: Samples from collaborators originated in the United States, Italy and Spain and spanned both the acute and convalescent phases of COVID-19. The dataset comprised deeply sampled blood TCRbeta repertoires from subjects exposed to, actively infected with, or recovered from COVID-19. Where available, HLA class I and class II types were taken from metadata supplied by the sample provider and were not determined by assay-based typing. The samples were drawn from two sources: the first 160 participants of the ongoing ImmuneRACE study, and 1,254 subjects contributed by 6 global collaborators. The material from the prospective study consisted of cDNA or gDNA derived from T cells, B-cell-depleted T cells, or PBMCs. The repertoires were released in a freely available public database meant as a resource for research on the immune response to SARS-CoV-2. A de-identified subject ID, COVID-19 status, age in years and sex were almost always included in the sample metadata. Overall results and qualifications from the work: How much clinical and demographic metadata was included differed by source and by participant, and the metadata was provided uncurated.

At one collaborating source in Seattle, patients were enrolled during active infection and were followed longitudinally through the course of disease. Collaborating institutions collected whole blood in K2EDTA tubes following their own protocols. For TCRbeta analysis, collaborators shipped samples as frozen whole blood, isolated PBMCs, or DNA extracted from either of those sample types. Clipping removes 7 bases from V and 2 bases from J, with 8 as the unmatched junction base count. Via the germline V gene, CDR1 is MNHEY and CDR2 SVGAGI. From the cysteine through the phenylalanine, the CDR3 covers 14 amino acids. Only CDR3 DNA remains: 42 bases, in frame from the first base. Comment on this clone: This clone's antigen is unknown. Base quality data are lacking; no much larger clone is found one base away.

TCRbeta CDR3 regions were amplified from genomic DNA by means of the immunoSEQ Assay, a bias-controlled multiplex PCR. The original pipeline was this. Within the assay, amplification of reference gene primers was used to estimate how many nucleated cells each sample contained. Sequence reads were collapsed and filtered to measure the absolute abundance of every unique TCRbeta CDR3 rearrangement. Productive Simpson clonality was computed per sample as the square root of Simpson's diversity index over productive rearrangements. Sourced from immuneACCESS, this table was stored by TCRdb with only in-frame sequences that have V and J called. A share of the clones is absent; for the studies checked, an unresolved V gene accounts for under half, and the remainder has no known explanation. For V, J and clone size, that table is used; D and trimming come from the DNA. In this sample the table shows 200,000 to 250,000 clones, roughly 84% of which occur a single time. The ten largest clones represent roughly a sixth of the sample.

The clonotype comes from a middle-aged man with COVID-19, enrolled during active disease. The sequencing sample was made of peripheral blood. The chain joins TRBV6-5 to TRBJ2-7; 7 bases in the middle match TRBD2. The CDR3 is CASKRRERPYEQYF. The DNA sequence reads TGTGCCAGCAAACGGCGGGAGCGACCCTACGAGCAGTACTTC.